The 6 T cell receptor beta chains reported below all come from one sample, sequenced in a study of T-cell memory formation after mild COVID-19. Each CDR3 protein gets one entry after TCRdb re-called the 5' RACE reads with MiXCR. The table has about 210,000 distinct CDR3 sequences, about 10% seen once; the top ten hold roughly 3.2%. Sample: PBMCs or a T cell subset sorted from them (not recorded which). The origin of the receptors is a man between 18 and 29 years old who had mild COVID-19 (a few samples of this study predate the infection). Cell type and time point are not known.

This clonotype was picked up a small number of times. The rearrangement links TRBV14 to TRBJ2-3; possible D gene TRBD2, 7 bases. Germline V CDR1 and CDR2: SGHDN, FVKESK. V was clipped by 4 bases and J by 3 bases, with 14 bases between them. This CDR3 spans 15 amino acids. This chain's CDR3 is CASSRPGGLTDTQYF. The CDR3 DNA follows: TGTGCCAGCAGCCGCCCCGGGGGGCTGACAGATACGCAGTATTTT.

V and J are TRBV6-6 and TRBJ2-7; D remains ambiguous. The CDR3 has 13 amino acids. The germline V gene encodes CDR1 MNHNY and CDR2 SVGAGI (reference sequence). V was trimmed by 6 bases and J by 5 bases, leaving 14 bases between them. CDR3 sequence: CASSPQRKDEQYF. For the CDR3, the DNA is TGTGCCAGCAGCCCACAGAGAAAGGACGAGCAGTACTTC.

This clonotype occurred many times. The chain recombines TRBV6-5 with TRBJ2-5, with a possible D match to TRBD1 (5 bases). CDR3 length: 14 amino acids. Trimming removed 2 bases at V and 10 bases at J, with 17 bases between. Germline CDR1 reads MNHEY; CDR2 reads SVGAGI. CDR3 sequence (DNA): TGTGCCAGCAGTTACGAAAGACAGACCCCGTTCCAGTACTTC. It codes for CASSYERQTPFQYF.

To note about this clonotype: Its ends do not fully match the called genes, so a read error is possible. This rearrangement joins TRBV20-1 to TRBJ2-5, with 13 positions matching TRBD2. From germline, CDR1 is DFQATT and CDR2 SNEGSKA (reference sequence). This CDR3 contains 15 residues. The CDR3: CIARDWTSGGKTQYF. DNA of the CDR3: TGCATTGCTAGAGATTGGACTAGCGGGGGAAAGACCCAGTACTTC.

In this sample, this clonotype turned up a few times. This sequence joins TRBV7-6 and TRBJ1-3; 7 positions agree with TRBD1. The length of the CDR3 is 14 residues. CDR1 SGHVS and CDR2 FNYEAQ come from the germline V gene. The ends lost 6 bases at V and 2 bases at J; junction bases unmatched: 4. CDR3: CASSRGQAGNTIYF. In DNA form, the CDR3 reads TGTGCCAGCAGTCGCGGACAGGCTGGAAACACCATATATTTT.

This chain joins TRBV6-5 and TRBJ1-3; tentatively, D is TRBD1 (6 bases). Germline CDR1 is MNHEY and CDR2 is SVGAGI. The V and J ends lost 0 bases and 6 bases respectively, with 9 bases between them. The CDR3 covers 14 residues. Here the CDR3 DNA reads TGTGCCAGCAGTTACTCCGGACAGTTAAACACCATATATTTT. Protein product: CASSYSGQLNTIYF.